This T cell receptor beta chain was profiled in a study of T cell responses to AZD1222 COVID-19 vaccine. The study's findings and limits: Rises in breadth and depth of Spike-specific TCRs came after two AZD1222 doses.

Trimming stripped 8 bases from V and 1 base from J, with 12 bases between. The CDR3 extends over 15 amino acids. Germline CDR1 LNHDA, CDR2 SQIVND (reference sequence). Profiled with immunoSEQ multiplex PCR; TCRdb holds only in-frame clones, not every one. Seen here are just under 90,000 clones, roughly 88% observed once, and the top ten hold about a tenth. In regard to this clone: Antigen specificity is unknown.

The specimen comprised peripheral blood, sampled on day 0 of MenACWY control vaccination. This receptor was identified in an adult in good health. V is TRBV19 and J is TRBJ2-6; D remains ambiguous. CDR3 loop: CASQPGGSGANVLTF. CDR3 sequence (DNA): TGTGCCAGTCAGCCAGGTGGATCTGGGGCCAACGTCCTGACTTTC.